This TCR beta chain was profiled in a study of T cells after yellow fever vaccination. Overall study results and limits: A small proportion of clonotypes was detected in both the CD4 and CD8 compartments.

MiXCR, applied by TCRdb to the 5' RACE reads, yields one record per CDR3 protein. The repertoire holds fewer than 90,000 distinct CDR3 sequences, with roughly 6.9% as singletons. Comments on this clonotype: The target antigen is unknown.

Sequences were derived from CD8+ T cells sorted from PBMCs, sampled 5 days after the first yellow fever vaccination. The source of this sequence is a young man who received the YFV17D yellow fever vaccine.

CDR3 DNA: TGTGCCAGCAGAACTTTAAGCGGGGGGGCCGGGGATACGCAGTATTTT. Protein sequence: CASRTLSGGAGDTQYF. The chain employs TRBV7-9 and TRBJ2-3; 10 nucleotides align to TRBD2. V lost 6 bases to trimming and J lost 6 bases; unmatched junction nucleotides: 12. The V gene's germline CDR1 is SEHNR and CDR2 FQNEAQ (reference sequence). The CDR3 is 16 amino acids.